One and the same sample provided the 7 T cell receptor beta chains below, sequenced in a study of blood T cell repertoires in COVID-19. Here immunoSEQ multiplex PCR was the method, and the copy in TCRdb shows in-frame clones only, minus some. Found here are about 210,000 clones, 84% of them singletons; the top ten hold approximately 8%. Sequencing was carried out using peripheral blood. The receptors derive from a woman older than 75 with COVID-19, enrolled during active disease.

CDR3: CASSPGVGVEQYF. DNA of the CDR3: TGTGCCAGCTCACCAGGGGTAGGGGTCGAGCAGTACTTC. The chain carries TRBV18 and TRBJ2-7, with a possible D match to TRBD1 (5 bases). Germline assignment: CDR1 KGHSH and CDR2 LQKENI. V lost 2 bases, J lost 6 bases, and 11 bases lay in between. The CDR3 runs 13 residues.

This clone was seen just once. The J gene is TRBJ2-7, the V gene TRBV2; D might be TRBD1 (5 bases). Germline values: CDR1 SNHLY, CDR2 FYNNEI. Between the trimmed V and J ends, which lost 4 bases and 9 bases, there was a span of 16 bases. The CDR3 contains 13 residues. The CDR3 is CASSGERQTPQYF. DNA of the CDR3: TGTGCCAGCAGTGGCGAGAGACAGACCCCGCAGTACTTC.

The chain's CDR3 is CSASAGTGFYEQYF. The CDR3 DNA reads TGCAGTGCTAGTGCCGGGACAGGGTTCTACGAGCAGTACTTC. The J gene is TRBJ2-7, the V gene TRBV20-1, with 9 bases fitting TRBD1. Germline V CDR1 and CDR2: DFQATT, SNEGSKA (reference sequence). This CDR3 is 14 amino acids long. Trimming removed 3 bases from V and 3 bases from J; junction bases left unmatched: 6.

The V gene is TRBV28, the J gene TRBJ1-1; perhaps TRBD1 as D (6 bases). Trimming took 5 bases from V and 10 from J, leaving 14 bases between them. Germline assignment: CDR1 MDHEN and CDR2 SYDVKM. The CDR3 length is 12 residues. CDR3 sequence: CASSGDTLGAFF. The CDR3 bases are TGTGCCAGCAGTGGGGACACCCTCGGAGCTTTCTTT.

This clone occurred once. This rearrangement joins TRBV29-1 to TRBJ1-1; 9 nucleotides align to TRBD1. The V gene's germline CDR1 is SQVTM and CDR2 ANQGSEA. Unmatched junction bases numbered 11, after V lost 7 bases and J lost 5 bases. CDR3 length: 14 residues. The CDR3 sequence is CSADGGGQGTEAFF. The CDR3 region has the DNA TGCAGCGCTGACGGTGGCGGACAGGGGACTGAAGCTTTCTTT.

In DNA, the CDR3 is TGTGCCAGCAGCGACGGACAGGGGAGTTCACCCCTCCACTTT. Amino acid sequence: CASSDGQGSSPLHF. This chain connects TRBV6-4 to TRBJ1-6; 9 nucleotides agree with TRBD1. The length of the CDR3 is 14 residues. V shed 6 bases, J shed 9 bases, and the junction held 6 bases outside the gene matches. Germline V gene lookup returns CDR1 MRHNA and CDR2 SNTAGT.

This clone was seen just once. The chain couples TRBV5-1 to TRBJ2-1; D is perhaps TRBD2 (6 bases). V lost 4 bases and J 5 bases, leaving 13 bases between the germline ends. Germline assignment: CDR1 SGHRS and CDR2 YFSETQ. The CDR3 contains 14 residues. CDR3 DNA sequence: TGCGCCAGCAGCGCGGGACTTTCCAACAATGAGCAGTTCTTC. As protein: CASSAGLSNNEQFF.